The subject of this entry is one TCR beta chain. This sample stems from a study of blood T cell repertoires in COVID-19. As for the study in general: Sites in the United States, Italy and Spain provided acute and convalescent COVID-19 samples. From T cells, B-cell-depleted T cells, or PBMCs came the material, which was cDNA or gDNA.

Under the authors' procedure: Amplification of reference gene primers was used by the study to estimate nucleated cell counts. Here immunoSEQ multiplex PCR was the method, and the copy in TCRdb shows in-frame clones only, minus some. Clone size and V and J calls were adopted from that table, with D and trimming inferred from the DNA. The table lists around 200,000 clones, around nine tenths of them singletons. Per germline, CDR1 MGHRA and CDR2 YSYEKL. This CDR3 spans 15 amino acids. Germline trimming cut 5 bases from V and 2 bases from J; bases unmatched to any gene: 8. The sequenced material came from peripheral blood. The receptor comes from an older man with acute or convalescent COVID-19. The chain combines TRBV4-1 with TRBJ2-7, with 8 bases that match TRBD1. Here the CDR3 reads CASSYQTGEAYEQYF. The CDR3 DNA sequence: TGCGCCAGCAGCTACCAGACAGGGGAGGCCTACGAGCAGTACTTC.